One sample yielded the 15 T cell receptor beta chains listed below, sequenced in a study of cytomegalovirus exposure and HLA in healthy donors. Researchers ran the PCR with 60 Vbeta and 13 Jbeta primers. Repertoires were generated with immunoSEQ multiplex PCR, while TCRdb's copy carries only in-frame clones and drops some. This sample has more than 95,000 clones, with roughly 80% found just once. The sample consisted of PBMCs. The receptors stem from a man aged 25 to 45 in good health and CMV-seronegative.

The rearrangement uses TRBV11-2 and TRBJ2-2, with D uncertain. The V gene's germline CDR1 is SGHAT and CDR2 FQNNGV. The CDR3 is 13 amino acids. V gave up 5 bases and J gave up 8 bases, with 12 bases separating them. CDR3 sequence: CASSRVRSGELFF. CDR3 in DNA: TGTGCCAGCAGCCGGGTCCGGTCGGGGGAGCTGTTTTTT.

The chain carries TRBV7-9 and TRBJ1-6; a possible D gene is TRBD1 (5 bases). Germline assignment: CDR1 SEHNR and CDR2 FQNEAQ (reference sequence). V shed 3 bases and J shed 7 bases, with 10 bases lying between them. The CDR3 length is 14 residues. The CDR3 DNA is TGTGCCAGCAGCTTTGACAGCCCAAATTCACCCCTCCACTTT. It yields the protein CASSFDSPNSPLHF.

The V and J genes are TRBV28 and TRBJ2-7, with 7 positions matching TRBD1. CDR3 length: 15 amino acids. Germline CDR1 is MDHEN and CDR2 is SYDVKM. With V trimmed by 4 bases and J by 4 bases, 10 bases remained unmatched. CDR3 DNA sequence: TGTGCCAGCAGTTCACCGGGACAGCCAAAGTACGAGCAGTACTTC. Residues: CASSSPGQPKYEQYF.

V and J are TRBV11-3 and TRBJ2-7; D uncertain. The germline gives CDR1 SGHNT, CDR2 YENEEA. Between the trimmed V and J ends, which lost 1 base and 1 base, there was a span of 11 bases. The CDR3 spans 15 residues. The CDR3 reads CASSLGSHPSYEQYF. In nucleotides, the CDR3 is TGTGCCAGCAGCTTAGGCTCACATCCTTCCTACGAGCAGTACTTC.

V is TRBV6-5 and J is TRBJ1-1; 8 bases align to TRBD1. The CDR3 spans 13 residues. V lost 4 bases to trimming and J lost 6 bases; unmatched junction nucleotides: 4. Germline V gives CDR1 MNHEY, CDR2 SVGAGI. The CDR3 DNA reads as TGTGCCAGCAGTTTCAGGGGGCAGGCTGAAGCTTTCTTT. It yields the protein CASSFRGQAEAFF.

This clone was counted once. This chain connects TRBV7-6 to TRBJ1-4; 10 bases map to TRBD1. V trimming: 4 bases; J trimming: 3 bases; junction bases outside the gene matches: 8. The CDR3 totals 17 residues. Germline V gene data show CDR1 as SGHVS and CDR2 as FNYEAQ. CDR3 in amino acids: CASSSPGQGPSNEKLFF. As DNA, the CDR3 is TGTGCCAGCAGCTCGCCGGGACAGGGGCCCTCTAATGAAAAACTGTTTTTT. Combining the CDR3 with reference TRBV7-6 and TRBJ1-4 gives the whole variable domain GAGVSQSPRYKVTKRGQDVALRCDPISGHVSLYWYRQALGQGPEFLTYFNYEAQQDKSGLPNDRFSAERPEGSISTLTIQRTEQRDSAMYRCASSSPGQGPSNEKLFFGSGTQLSVL.

This chain connects TRBV4-1 to TRBJ2-1; 8 bases agree with TRBD2. V was clipped by 1 base and J by 9 bases; unmatched bases: 2. CDR3 length equals 13 residues. The germline gives CDR1 MGHRA, CDR2 YSYEKL. CDR3 nucleotide sequence: TGCGCCAGCAGCCAAGTCGGGGGGGGTGAGCAGTTCTTC. This sequence encodes CASSQVGGGEQFF.

V gene TRBV5-1 combines with J gene TRBJ2-7, with 7 positions matching TRBD1. This CDR3 is built from 14 residues. V shed 4 bases and J 6 bases; nucleotides not matched to a gene: 10. Germline V gene sequence: CDR1 SGHRS, CDR2 YFSETQ. CDR3 in DNA: TGCGCCAGCAGCCTAAAGGACAGGCTTGGCGAGCAGTACTTC. Amino acids: CASSLKDRLGEQYF.

The V and J genes are TRBV19 and TRBJ2-5; possible D gene TRBD1, 5 bases. The V gene lost 3 bases and the J gene lost 2 bases, with 10 bases spanning the gap. The germline V gene encodes CDR1 LNHDA and CDR2 SQIVND (reference sequence). This CDR3 is built from 14 residues. This CDR3 is CASSMRRQQETQYF. Written as DNA, the CDR3 is TGTGCCAGTAGTATGCGGAGACAGCAAGAGACCCAGTACTTC.

The chain is built from TRBV19 and TRBJ1-1; D gene uncertain. The length of the CDR3 is 13 residues. With 2 bases removed from V and 2 bases from J, the gap between germline ends came to 6 bases. Germline V gives CDR1 LNHDA, CDR2 SQIVND (reference sequence). For the CDR3, the DNA is TGTGCCAGTAGTATAACCAGTAACACTGAAGCTTTCTTT. The encoded protein is CASSITSNTEAFF.

This chain links TRBV28 with TRBJ1-1; weak D call: TRBD1 (5 bases). The V and J ends lost 6 bases and 11 bases respectively, with 19 bases between them. This CDR3 comprises 13 residues. The germline gives CDR1 MDHEN, CDR2 SYDVKM. The CDR3, as DNA: TGTGCCAGCAGCCTGGGGCTCCCGCAGGCGGCTTTCTTT. It encodes CASSLGLPQAAFF.

This sequence joins TRBV29-1 and TRBJ1-6; 10 nucleotides match TRBD1. The J segment lost 7 bases and the V segment lost 6 bases, leaving 6 bases of the junction unmatched. Germline V gene lookup returns CDR1 SQVTM and CDR2 ANQGSEA. The CDR3 runs 14 residues. The CDR3 reads CSVKGTGANSPLHF. CDR3 DNA: TGCAGCGTCAAAGGGACAGGGGCAAATTCACCCCTCCACTTT.

CDR3: CASSLTPKDKNTEAFF. CDR3 in DNA: TGTGCCAGCAGCCTTACCCCGAAGGACAAGAACACTGAAGCTTTCTTT. This rearrangement joins TRBV7-3 to TRBJ1-1; D perhaps matches TRBD1 (5 bases). The V gene's germline CDR1 is SGHTA and CDR2 FQGTGA. This CDR3 is 16 amino acids long. Trimming removed 5 bases from V and 1 base from J, with 17 bases in between.

This clone was detected a few times. V usage is TRBV2 and J usage is TRBJ2-5; TRBD1 aligns across 7 bases. From germline, CDR1 is SNHLY and CDR2 FYNNEI. The CDR3 is made up of 15 amino acids. The V segment lost 0 bases and the J segment 7 bases; nucleotides outside the gene matches: 8. The CDR3 loop reads CASSEAGTASRTQYF. As DNA, the CDR3 is TGTGCCAGCAGTGAAGCGGGGACAGCCTCAAGGACCCAGTACTTC.

CDR3 nucleotide sequence: TGTGCCAGCAGGCGAGAGCTCGGGGCCAACGTCCTGACTTTC. It specifies CASRRELGANVLTF. The chain links TRBV27 to TRBJ2-6; D unclear. The length of the CDR3 is 14 residues. The germline gives CDR1 MNHEY, CDR2 SMNVEV (reference sequence). V shed 6 bases and J shed 4 bases, with 10 bases lying between them.